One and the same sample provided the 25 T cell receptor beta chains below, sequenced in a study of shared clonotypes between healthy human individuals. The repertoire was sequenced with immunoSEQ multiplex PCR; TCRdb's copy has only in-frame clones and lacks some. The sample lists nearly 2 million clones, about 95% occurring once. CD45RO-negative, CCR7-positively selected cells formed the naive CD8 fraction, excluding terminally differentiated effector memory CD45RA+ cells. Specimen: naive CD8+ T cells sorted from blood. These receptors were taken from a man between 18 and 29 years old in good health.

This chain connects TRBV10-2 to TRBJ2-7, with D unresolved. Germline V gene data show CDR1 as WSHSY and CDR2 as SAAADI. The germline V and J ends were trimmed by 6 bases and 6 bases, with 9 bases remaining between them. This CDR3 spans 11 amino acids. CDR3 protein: CASRETLEQYF. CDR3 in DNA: TGCGCCAGCAGGGAAACTCTCGAGCAGTACTTC.

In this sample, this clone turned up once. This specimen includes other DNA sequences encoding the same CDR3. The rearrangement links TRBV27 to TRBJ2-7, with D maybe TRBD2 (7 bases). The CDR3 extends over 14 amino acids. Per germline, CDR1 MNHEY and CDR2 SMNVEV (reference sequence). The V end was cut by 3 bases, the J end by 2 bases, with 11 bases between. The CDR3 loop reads CASSFGRGPYEQYF. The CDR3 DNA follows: TGTGCCAGCAGTTTCGGGCGGGGGCCCTACGAGCAGTACTTC.

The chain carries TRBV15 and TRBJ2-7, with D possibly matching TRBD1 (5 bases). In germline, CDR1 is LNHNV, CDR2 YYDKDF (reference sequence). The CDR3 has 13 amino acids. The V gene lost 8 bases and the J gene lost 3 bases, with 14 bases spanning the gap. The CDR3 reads CATQRGGNYEQYF. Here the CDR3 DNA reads TGTGCCACCCAAAGGGGCGGAAACTACGAGCAGTACTTC.

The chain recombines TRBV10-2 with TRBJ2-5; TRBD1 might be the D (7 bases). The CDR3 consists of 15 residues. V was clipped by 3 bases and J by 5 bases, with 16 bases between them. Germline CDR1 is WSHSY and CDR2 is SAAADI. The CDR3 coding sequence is TGCGCCAGCAGTGACTCGACAGGGAGGTTGGAGACCCAGTACTTC. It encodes CASSDSTGRLETQYF.

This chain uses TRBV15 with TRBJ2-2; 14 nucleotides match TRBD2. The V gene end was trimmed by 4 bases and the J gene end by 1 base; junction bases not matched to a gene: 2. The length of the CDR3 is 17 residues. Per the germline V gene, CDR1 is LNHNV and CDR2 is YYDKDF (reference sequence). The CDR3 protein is CATSMGLAGVNTGELFF. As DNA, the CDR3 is TGTGCCACCAGCATGGGACTAGCGGGAGTGAACACCGGGGAGCTGTTTTTT.

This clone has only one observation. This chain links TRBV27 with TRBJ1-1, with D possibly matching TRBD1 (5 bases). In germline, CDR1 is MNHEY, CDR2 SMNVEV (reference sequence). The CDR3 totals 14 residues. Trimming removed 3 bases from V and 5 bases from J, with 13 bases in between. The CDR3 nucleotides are TGTGCCAGCAGTTTGGGGCTACCCGGGACTGAAGCTTTCTTT. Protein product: CASSLGLPGTEAFF.

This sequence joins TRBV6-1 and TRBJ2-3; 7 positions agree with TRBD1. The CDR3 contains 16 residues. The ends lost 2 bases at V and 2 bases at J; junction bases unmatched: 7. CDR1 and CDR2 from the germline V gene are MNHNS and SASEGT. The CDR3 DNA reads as TGTGCCAGCAGTGAACGGCAGGGGGAAACCACAGATACGCAGTATTTT. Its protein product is CASSERQGETTDTQYF.

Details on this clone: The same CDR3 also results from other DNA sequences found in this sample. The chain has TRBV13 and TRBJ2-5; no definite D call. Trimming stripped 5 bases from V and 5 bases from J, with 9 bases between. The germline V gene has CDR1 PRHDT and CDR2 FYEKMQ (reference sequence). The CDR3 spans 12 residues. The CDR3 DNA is TGTGCCAGCAGCCCCTCCGGCGAGACCCAGTACTTC. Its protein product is CASSPSGETQYF.

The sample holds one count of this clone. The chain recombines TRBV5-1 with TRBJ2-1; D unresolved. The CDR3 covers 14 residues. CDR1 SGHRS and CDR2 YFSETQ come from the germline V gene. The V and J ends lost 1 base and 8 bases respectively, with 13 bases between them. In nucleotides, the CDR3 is TGCGCCAGCAGCTTGAGCTGGCCTTCGGATGAGCAGTTCTTC. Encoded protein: CASSLSWPSDEQFF.

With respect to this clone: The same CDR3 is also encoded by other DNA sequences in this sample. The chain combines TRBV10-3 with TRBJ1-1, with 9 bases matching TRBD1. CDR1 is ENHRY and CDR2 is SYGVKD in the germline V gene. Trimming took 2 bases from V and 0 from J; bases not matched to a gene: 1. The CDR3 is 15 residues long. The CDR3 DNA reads TGTGCCATCAGTGAGGGACAGGGGATGAACACTGAAGCTTTCTTT. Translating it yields CAISEGQGMNTEAFF.

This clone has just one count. The CDR3 reads CASSVQGGTHEQYF. In DNA, the CDR3 is TGTGCCAGCAGTGTACAGGGGGGGACCCACGAGCAGTACTTC. V is TRBV6-5 and J is TRBJ2-7; maybe TRBD1 (8 bases). V lost 5 bases and J lost 5, with 16 bases in between. CDR1 is MNHEY, CDR2 SVGAGI, per germline. There are 14 residues in the CDR3.

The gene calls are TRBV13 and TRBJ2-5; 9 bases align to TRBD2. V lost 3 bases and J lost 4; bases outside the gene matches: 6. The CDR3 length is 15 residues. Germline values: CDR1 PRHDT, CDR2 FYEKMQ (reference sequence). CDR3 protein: CASSFRSGGGETQYF. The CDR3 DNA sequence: TGTGCCAGCAGCTTCCGTAGCGGGGGAGGAGAGACCCAGTACTTC.

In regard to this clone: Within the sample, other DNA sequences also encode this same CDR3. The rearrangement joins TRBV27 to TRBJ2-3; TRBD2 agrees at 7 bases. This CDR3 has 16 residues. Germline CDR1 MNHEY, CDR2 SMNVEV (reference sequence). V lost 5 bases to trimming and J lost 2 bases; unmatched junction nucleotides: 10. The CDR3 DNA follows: TGTGCCAGCAGTCCCTCCAGCGGGGAGCTCACAGATACGCAGTATTTT. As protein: CASSPSSGELTDTQYF.

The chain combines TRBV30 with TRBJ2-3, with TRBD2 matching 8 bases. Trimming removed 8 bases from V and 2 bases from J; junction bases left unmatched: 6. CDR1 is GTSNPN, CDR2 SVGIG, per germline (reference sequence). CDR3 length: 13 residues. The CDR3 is CAIQRGTTDTQYF. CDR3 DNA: TGTGCCATTCAGCGGGGGACCACAGATACGCAGTATTTT.

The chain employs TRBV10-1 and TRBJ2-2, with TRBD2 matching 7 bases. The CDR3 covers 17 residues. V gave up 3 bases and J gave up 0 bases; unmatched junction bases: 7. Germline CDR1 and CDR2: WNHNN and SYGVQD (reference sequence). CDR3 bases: TGCGCCAGCAGTGACGAAATAGCGGGCGCGAACACCGGGGAGCTGTTTTTT. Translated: CASSDEIAGANTGELFF.

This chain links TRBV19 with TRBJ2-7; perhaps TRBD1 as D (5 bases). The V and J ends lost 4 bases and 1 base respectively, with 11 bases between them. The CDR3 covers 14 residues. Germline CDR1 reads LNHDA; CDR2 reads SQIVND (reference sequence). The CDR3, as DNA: TGTGCCAGTAGTACCCTCGACAGATCCTACGAGCAGTACTTC. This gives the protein CASSTLDRSYEQYF.

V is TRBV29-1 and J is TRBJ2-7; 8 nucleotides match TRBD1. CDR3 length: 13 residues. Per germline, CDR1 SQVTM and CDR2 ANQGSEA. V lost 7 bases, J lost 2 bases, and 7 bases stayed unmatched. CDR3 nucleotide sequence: TGCAGCGCTGGGGACAGGAACACCTACGAGCAGTACTTC. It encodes CSAGDRNTYEQYF.

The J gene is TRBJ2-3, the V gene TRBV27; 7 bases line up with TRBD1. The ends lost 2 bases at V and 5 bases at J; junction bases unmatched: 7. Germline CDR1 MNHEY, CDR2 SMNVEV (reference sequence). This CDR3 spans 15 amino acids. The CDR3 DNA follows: TGTGCCAGCAGTTTACCCGGGACAGTAAGAGATACGCAGTATTTT. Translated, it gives CASSLPGTVRDTQYF.

The CDR3 DNA reads TGTGCCAGCAGCTCTCCCCATGGGGGGGGGCCGGTTCAAGAGACCCAGTACTTC. Its protein product is CASSSPHGGGPVQETQYF. This chain uses TRBV7-8 with TRBJ2-5, with a tentative D call TRBD2 (7 bases). This CDR3 contains 18 residues. Germline V gene sequence: CDR1 SGHVS, CDR2 FQNEAQ. Trimming removed 4 bases at V and 2 bases at J, with 23 bases between.

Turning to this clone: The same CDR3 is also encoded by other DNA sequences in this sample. This CDR3 reads CASSLDPGADTQYF. The CDR3 DNA reads as TGTGCCAGCAGCTTAGATCCGGGCGCAGATACGCAGTATTTT. The chain joins TRBV7-6 to TRBJ2-3; D remains ambiguous. V was trimmed by 1 base and J by 4 bases, leaving 9 bases between them. This CDR3 region has 14 residues. CDR1 and CDR2 (germline): SGHVS, FNYEAQ.

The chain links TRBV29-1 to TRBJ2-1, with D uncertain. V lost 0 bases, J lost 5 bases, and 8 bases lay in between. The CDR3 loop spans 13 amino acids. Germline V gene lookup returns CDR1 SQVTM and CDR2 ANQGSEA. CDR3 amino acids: CSVEEAENNEQFF. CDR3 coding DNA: TGCAGCGTTGAAGAGGCTGAAAACAATGAGCAGTTCTTC.

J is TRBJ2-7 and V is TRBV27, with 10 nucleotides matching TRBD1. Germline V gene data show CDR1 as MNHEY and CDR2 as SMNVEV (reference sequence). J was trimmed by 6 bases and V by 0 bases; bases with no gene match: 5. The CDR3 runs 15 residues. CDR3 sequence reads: CASSLSRTGGTEQYF. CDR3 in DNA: TGTGCCAGCAGTTTATCCCGGACAGGGGGTACCGAGCAGTACTTC.

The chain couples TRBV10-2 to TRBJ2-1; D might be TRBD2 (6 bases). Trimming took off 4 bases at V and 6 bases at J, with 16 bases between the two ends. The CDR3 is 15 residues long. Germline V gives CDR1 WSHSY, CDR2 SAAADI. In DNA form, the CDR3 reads TGCGCCAGCAGTGCCGCGGGGCCTGTTAGCAATGAGCAGTTCTTC. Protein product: CASSAAGPVSNEQFF.

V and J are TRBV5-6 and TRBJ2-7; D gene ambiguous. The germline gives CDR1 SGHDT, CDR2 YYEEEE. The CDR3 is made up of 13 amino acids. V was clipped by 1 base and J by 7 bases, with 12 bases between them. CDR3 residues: CASSLNGIQEQYF. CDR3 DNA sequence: TGTGCCAGCAGCTTGAATGGCATTCAAGAGCAGTACTTC.

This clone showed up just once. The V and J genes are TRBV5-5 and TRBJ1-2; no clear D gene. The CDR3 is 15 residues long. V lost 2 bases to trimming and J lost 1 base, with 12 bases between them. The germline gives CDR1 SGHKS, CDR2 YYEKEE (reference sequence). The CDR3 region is CASSLGSPYNYGYTF. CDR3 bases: TGTGCCAGCAGCTTAGGGTCACCCTATAACTATGGCTACACCTTC.